A selection of T cell receptor beta chains follows, all from one sample in a study of blood T cell repertoires in COVID-19. Here immunoSEQ multiplex PCR was the method, and the copy in TCRdb shows in-frame clones only, minus some. The data contain nearly 200,000 clones, 70% to 85% of them singletons. Sequencing was done on a sample of peripheral blood. These receptors were obtained from a human donor with acute or convalescent COVID-19. The donor label of this sample is uncertain. Both conserved end residues are part of each CDR3. The order of the fields is V gene, J gene, clone size, D gene, CDR3 protein, CDR3 DNA. D genes are given only for firm matches. Clone size is stated in some rows and not others, as once, few, many or a class when expanded.

v_call: TRBV3-1/TRBV3-2
j_call: TRBJ2-3
clone_size: NA
d_call: TRBD2
cdr3_aa: CASSQDRLAGEGVTQYF
cdr3_nt: TGTGCCAGCAGCCAAGATAGACTAGCGGGGGAAGGTGTAACGCAGTATTTT

v_call: TRBV7-2
j_call: TRBJ1-4
clone_size: NA
d_call: TRBD1
cdr3_aa: CASSAGQVGGPGLLFF
cdr3_nt: TGTGCCAGCAGCGCCGGACAGGTCGGGGGACCGGGTTTGCTGTTTTTT

v_call: TRBV4-2
j_call: TRBJ2-5
clone_size: NA
d_call: TRBD1
cdr3_aa: CASSSRQGEETQYF
cdr3_nt: TGTGCCAGCAGCTCGCGACAGGGCGAAGAGACCCAGTACTTC

v_call: TRBV18
j_call: TRBJ2-6
clone_size: NA
d_call: NA
cdr3_aa: CASSPGPSGANVLTF
cdr3_nt: TGTGCCAGCTCACCAGGGCCCTCTGGGGCCAACGTCCTGACTTTC

v_call: TRBV7-2
j_call: TRBJ2-3
clone_size: NA
d_call: TRBD2
cdr3_aa: CASSLFAGGGTDTQYF
cdr3_nt: TGTGCCAGCAGCTTATTCGCGGGAGGTGGGACAGATACGCAGTATTTT

v_call: TRBV5-1
j_call: TRBJ1-1
clone_size: NA
d_call: NA
cdr3_aa: CASSLGQQANTEAFF
cdr3_nt: TGCGCCAGCAGCTTGGGCCAACAGGCGAACACTGAAGCTTTCTTT

v_call: TRBV7-9
j_call: TRBJ2-1
clone_size: NA
d_call: TRBD1
cdr3_aa: CASSPRGHEQFF
cdr3_nt: TGTGCCAGCAGCCCCAGGGGGCACGAGCAGTTCTTC

v_call: TRBV7-9
j_call: TRBJ1-3
clone_size: NA
d_call: TRBD1
cdr3_aa: CASSFDRARGNTIYF
cdr3_nt: TGTGCCAGCAGCTTCGACAGGGCGAGAGGAAACACCATATATTTT

v_call: TRBV2
j_call: TRBJ1-1
clone_size: NA
d_call: NA
cdr3_aa: CASSEVREAFF
cdr3_nt: TGTGCCAGCAGTGAAGTCAGGGAAGCTTTCTTT

v_call: TRBV10-3
j_call: TRBJ1-6
clone_size: NA
d_call: TRBD1
cdr3_aa: CAITRDSYSPLHF
cdr3_nt: TGTGCCATCACCCGGGACAGCTATTCACCCCTCCACTTT

v_call: TRBV7-9
j_call: TRBJ2-1
clone_size: NA
d_call: NA
cdr3_aa: CASSSQGDNEQFF
cdr3_nt: TGTGCCAGCAGCTCGCAAGGGGACAATGAGCAGTTCTTC

v_call: TRBV6-1
j_call: TRBJ1-1
clone_size: NA
d_call: NA
cdr3_aa: CASSESGTEAFF
cdr3_nt: TGTGCCAGCAGTGAATCCGGGACTGAAGCTTTCTTT

v_call: TRBV6-5
j_call: TRBJ1-2
clone_size: NA
d_call: NA
cdr3_aa: CASSQQGTGYTF
cdr3_nt: TGTGCCAGCAGTCAACAGGGTACTGGCTACACCTTC

v_call: TRBV10-2
j_call: TRBJ2-2
clone_size: NA
d_call: TRBD1
cdr3_aa: CASSEPGTGGLTGELFF
cdr3_nt: TGCGCCAGCAGTGAGCCTGGGACAGGGGGCTTGACCGGGGAGCTGTTTTTT

v_call: TRBV6-2/TRBV6-3
j_call: TRBJ2-7
clone_size: few
d_call: NA
cdr3_aa: CASSSQGLRGTYEQYF
cdr3_nt: TGTGCCAGCAGTTCCCAGGGACTGCGCGGAACCTACGAGCAGTACTTC

v_call: TRBV15
j_call: TRBJ2-2
clone_size: NA
d_call: NA
cdr3_aa: CATSRGGQINTGELFF
cdr3_nt: TGTGCCACCAGCAGAGGGGGCCAGATAAACACCGGGGAGCTGTTTTTT

v_call: TRBV2
j_call: TRBJ2-3
clone_size: NA
d_call: NA
cdr3_aa: CASRNPGGDTQYF
cdr3_nt: TGTGCCAGCAGGAACCCCGGCGGAGATACGCAGTATTTT

v_call: TRBV29-1
j_call: TRBJ2-1
clone_size: NA
d_call: TRBD2
cdr3_aa: CSVGLAGGQYNEQFF
cdr3_nt: TGCAGCGTTGGGCTAGCGGGAGGGCAGTACAATGAGCAGTTCTTC

v_call: TRBV9
j_call: TRBJ1-5
clone_size: NA
d_call: TRBD1
cdr3_aa: CASSVEGTVNQPQHF
cdr3_nt: TGTGCCAGCAGCGTAGAAGGGACAGTCAATCAGCCCCAGCATTTT

v_call: TRBV2
j_call: TRBJ2-7
clone_size: NA
d_call: NA
cdr3_aa: CASSDQGGVVHEQYF
cdr3_nt: TGTGCCAGCAGTGACCAGGGGGGAGTAGTCCACGAGCAGTACTTC

v_call: TRBV5-5
j_call: TRBJ2-1
clone_size: NA
d_call: TRBD2
cdr3_aa: CASRTPGLVQYEQFF
cdr3_nt: TGTGCCAGCAGAACCCCGGGACTAGTTCAATATGAGCAGTTCTTC

v_call: TRBV11-2
j_call: TRBJ2-3
clone_size: NA
d_call: NA
cdr3_aa: CASSPGADTQYF
cdr3_nt: TGTGCCAGCAGCCCAGGGGCAGATACGCAGTATTTT

v_call: TRBV7-9
j_call: TRBJ2-3
clone_size: NA
d_call: TRBD2
cdr3_aa: CASSPGLAGVDTQYF
cdr3_nt: TGTGCCAGCAGCCCCGGACTAGCGGGAGTGGATACGCAGTATTTT

v_call: TRBV5-1
j_call: TRBJ1-2
clone_size: NA
d_call: NA
cdr3_aa: CASSQPEGYGYTF
cdr3_nt: TGCGCCAGCAGCCAACCAGAGGGCTATGGCTACACCTTC

v_call: TRBV30
j_call: TRBJ1-6
clone_size: few
d_call: NA
cdr3_aa: CAWSNWENSPLHF
cdr3_nt: TGTGCCTGGAGTAACTGGGAGAATTCACCCCTCCACTTT

v_call: TRBV28
j_call: TRBJ1-2
clone_size: NA
d_call: NA
cdr3_aa: CASSFLGADGYTF
cdr3_nt: TGTGCCAGCAGTTTTTTGGGGGCCGATGGCTACACCTTC

v_call: TRBV29-1
j_call: TRBJ2-3
clone_size: NA
d_call: TRBD1
cdr3_aa: CSVKRDRVTTDTQYF
cdr3_nt: TGCAGCGTCAAGAGGGACAGAGTTACCACAGATACGCAGTATTTT

v_call: TRBV30
j_call: TRBJ2-5
clone_size: NA
d_call: TRBD1
cdr3_aa: CAFDKGQGETQYF
cdr3_nt: TGTGCCTTTGATAAGGGACAGGGTGAGACCCAGTACTTC

v_call: TRBV5-1
j_call: TRBJ2-3
clone_size: NA
d_call: NA
cdr3_aa: CASSLGQAGTDTQYF
cdr3_nt: TGCGCCAGCAGCTTGGGGCAGGCTGGCACAGATACGCAGTATTTT

v_call: TRBV7-9
j_call: TRBJ1-1
clone_size: NA
d_call: NA
cdr3_aa: CASSYRYTEAFF
cdr3_nt: TGTGCCAGCAGCTACAGATACACTGAAGCTTTCTTT

v_call: TRBV30
j_call: TRBJ1-6
clone_size: once
d_call: NA
cdr3_aa: CAWHPPGGGSSSPLHF
cdr3_nt: TGTGCCTGGCATCCTCCGGGGGGGGGATCCTCTTCACCCCTCCACTTT

v_call: TRBV5-1
j_call: TRBJ2-5
clone_size: NA
d_call: TRBD2
cdr3_aa: CASRQAGVTETQYF
cdr3_nt: TGCGCCAGCAGGCAGGCGGGAGTGACAGAGACCCAGTACTTC

v_call: TRBV6-1
j_call: TRBJ2-3
clone_size: NA
d_call: NA
cdr3_aa: CASSEAAGLTDTQYF
cdr3_nt: TGTGCCAGCAGTGAAGCTGCGGGACTCACAGATACGCAGTATTTT

v_call: TRBV2
j_call: TRBJ2-1
clone_size: NA
d_call: NA
cdr3_aa: CASATSVGQFF
cdr3_nt: TGTGCCAGTGCGACTAGTGTCGGGCAGTTCTTC

v_call: TRBV19
j_call: TRBJ1-4
clone_size: NA
d_call: NA
cdr3_aa: CASSIRGANEKLFF
cdr3_nt: TGTGCCAGTAGTATCAGGGGTGCTAATGAAAAACTGTTTTTT

v_call: TRBV6-5
j_call: TRBJ2-7
clone_size: NA
d_call: NA
cdr3_aa: CASSYAGIFYEQYF
cdr3_nt: TGTGCCAGCAGTTACGCCGGGATTTTCTACGAGCAGTACTTC

v_call: TRBV9
j_call: TRBJ2-1
clone_size: NA
d_call: TRBD2
cdr3_aa: CASSPNSGGYNEQFF
cdr3_nt: TGTGCCAGCAGCCCCAACAGCGGGGGGTACAATGAGCAGTTCTTC

v_call: TRBV7-2
j_call: TRBJ2-5
clone_size: once
d_call: TRBD1
cdr3_aa: CASSFAGGEETQYF
cdr3_nt: TGTGCCAGCAGCTTCGCAGGGGGCGAGGAGACCCAGTACTTC

v_call: TRBV7-2
j_call: TRBJ1-5
clone_size: NA
d_call: NA
cdr3_aa: CASSLTRDDQPQHF
cdr3_nt: TGTGCCAGCAGCTTAACCAGGGATGATCAGCCCCAGCATTTT

v_call: TRBV10-1
j_call: TRBJ2-1
clone_size: NA
d_call: TRBD2
cdr3_aa: CASSKLRDGGRPSSYNEQFF
cdr3_nt: TGCGCCAGCAGCAAACTGAGGGATGGCGGGAGGCCTTCCTCCTACAATGAGCAGTTCTTC

v_call: TRBV7-2
j_call: TRBJ2-5
clone_size: NA
d_call: TRBD1
cdr3_aa: CASSPGGNQETQYF
cdr3_nt: TGTGCCAGCAGTCCAGGGGGTAACCAAGAGACCCAGTACTTC

v_call: TRBV15
j_call: TRBJ1-5
clone_size: NA
d_call: TRBD1
cdr3_aa: CATSRDAGTVAYQPQHF
cdr3_nt: TGTGCCACCAGCAGAGATGCAGGGACAGTGGCATATCAGCCCCAGCATTTT

v_call: TRBV12-3/TRBV12-4
j_call: TRBJ1-4
clone_size: NA
d_call: NA
cdr3_aa: CASSLTWEEKLFF
cdr3_nt: TGTGCCAGCAGTTTGACATGGGAGGAAAAACTGTTTTTT

v_call: TRBV3-1/TRBV3-2
j_call: TRBJ2-7
clone_size: NA
d_call: TRBD1
cdr3_aa: CASSQFGQGAFYEQYF
cdr3_nt: TGTGCCAGCAGCCAATTCGGACAGGGGGCATTTTACGAGCAGTACTTC

v_call: TRBV2
j_call: TRBJ2-1
clone_size: NA
d_call: TRBD2
cdr3_aa: CASSPLAGVSEQFF
cdr3_nt: TGTGCCAGCTCCCCACTAGCGGGAGTAAGTGAGCAGTTCTTC

v_call: TRBV7-2
j_call: TRBJ1-1
clone_size: few
d_call: NA
cdr3_aa: CASSLDPTARAEAFF
cdr3_nt: TGTGCCAGCAGCTTAGATCCCACCGCGAGGGCTGAAGCTTTCTTT

v_call: TRBV30
j_call: TRBJ1-1
clone_size: NA
d_call: NA
cdr3_aa: CAWTPPGRRTEAFF
cdr3_nt: TGTGCCTGGACTCCTCCGGGAAGGAGGACTGAAGCTTTCTTT

v_call: TRBV6-5
j_call: TRBJ1-2
clone_size: once
d_call: TRBD1
cdr3_aa: CASTKTGSYGYTF
cdr3_nt: TGTGCCAGCACTAAGACAGGGTCTTATGGCTACACCTTC